The 18 T cell receptor beta chains presented below share a single source sample, sequenced in a study of response to subunit inactivated influenza vaccine. Each CDR3 protein is one row after TCRdb ran MiXCR on the RT-PCR reads. The sample yields around 540,000 distinct CDR3 sequences, approximately 10% seen once. This material consisted of PBMCs from blood, taken on the day of vaccination. The receptors originated from a middle-aged man who received an inactivated influenza vaccine.

V is TRBV20-1 and J is TRBJ1-6; TRBD1 is a possible D gene (5 bases). V was clipped by 3 bases and J by 7 bases, with 10 bases between them. The CDR3 loop spans 13 amino acids. Germline CDR1 is DFQATT and CDR2 is SNEGSKA (reference sequence). The CDR3, as DNA: TGCAGTGCTAGGTCGGGGCAGAATTCACCCCTCCACTTT. This sequence encodes CSARSGQNSPLHF.

This clonotype showed up just a few times. The chain employs TRBV29-1 and TRBJ1-1; D call uncertain. Germline V gives CDR1 SQVTM, CDR2 ANQGSEA. The CDR3 is made up of 13 amino acids. The V gene lost 4 bases and the J gene lost 0 bases, with 9 bases spanning the gap. The CDR3 protein is CSVAPRMNTEAFF. The CDR3 region has the DNA TGCAGCGTTGCGCCTAGGATGAACACTGAAGCTTTCTTT.

The chain combines TRBV7-8 with TRBJ2-1; the match to TRBD2 covers 7 bases. In germline, CDR1 is SGHVS, CDR2 FQNEAQ. The CDR3 length is 16 residues. After removal of 5 bases from V and 7 bases from J, the junction contained 14 bases not matched to a gene. In DNA, the CDR3 is TGTGCCAGCAGCACCTACCGGGACTATCGGCGGAATGAGCAGTTCTTC. This encodes CASSTYRDYRRNEQFF.

This rearrangement joins TRBV4-3 to TRBJ2-3, with D unresolved. Germline assignment: CDR1 LGHNA and CDR2 YSLEER. The CDR3 length is 14 residues. Trimming pared 2 bases from V and 0 bases from J, leaving 6 bases between. This CDR3 is CASSQRPSTDTQYF. CDR3 nucleotides: TGCGCCAGCAGCCAAAGACCTAGCACAGATACGCAGTATTTT.

This chain joins TRBV7-2 and TRBJ1-2; D not certain. V dropped 1 base and J dropped 4 bases, with 10 bases sitting between them. Germline CDR1 SGHTA, CDR2 FQGNSA. This CDR3 is built from 14 residues. The CDR3 spells CASSLDSGSYGYTF. The CDR3 nucleotides are TGTGCCAGCAGCTTAGATTCGGGCAGCTATGGCTACACCTTC.

The chain couples TRBV12-3 or TRBV12-4 to TRBJ2-7, with D tentatively TRBD1 (5 bases). The CDR3 sequence is 12 residues long. Trimming removed 6 bases from V and 6 bases from J, with 12 bases in between. CDR3 nucleotides: TGTGCCAGCAGCTCCAGGGTGGGCGAGCAGTACTTC. It specifies CASSSRVGEQYF.

This clonotype has more than one count but fewer than ten. The chain links TRBV5-1 to TRBJ2-1; TRBD2 matches 7 bases. The CDR3 contains 17 residues. V lost 5 bases and J lost 1; bases outside the gene matches: 12. The germline V gene encodes CDR1 SGHRS and CDR2 YFSETQ. DNA of the CDR3: TGCGCCAGCAGGGCCAGGGTGACTAGCAATTCCTACAATGAGCAGTTCTTC. Protein: CASRARVTSNSYNEQFF.

This clonotype has a handful of counts. The chain has TRBV7-2 and TRBJ2-7; D gene ambiguous. The CDR3 totals 15 residues. The V end lost 2 bases, the J end lost 6 bases, and 17 bases lay between the germline ends. Germline values: CDR1 SGHTA, CDR2 FQGNSA. The CDR3 protein is CASSLSQNRYREQYF. In DNA form, the CDR3 reads TGTGCCAGCAGCTTATCCCAGAATCGGTACCGCGAGCAGTACTTC.

This clonotype was counted a few times. This chain uses TRBV20-1 with TRBJ2-5; the match to TRBD2 covers 8 bases. CDR3 length: 15 residues. V dropped 0 bases and J dropped 1; count of bases not matched to a gene: 4. From germline, CDR1 is DFQATT and CDR2 SNEGSKA (reference sequence). CDR3 DNA sequence: TGCAGTGCTAGAGATTTTCTAGCGGGCCAAGAGACCCAGTACTTC. Its translation: CSARDFLAGQETQYF.

This clonotype has at least ten counts. The junction shows a germline mismatch at one end, possibly a read error. The chain carries TRBV12-3 or TRBV12-4 and TRBJ2-7; D is unresolved. This CDR3 has 8 residues. CDR3: CASSVLWF. For the CDR3, the DNA is TGTGCCAGCAGCGTCCTCTGGTTC.

This clonotype has just a few counts. The rearrangement joins TRBV28 to TRBJ2-4; maybe TRBD2 (6 bases). The CDR3 sequence is 15 residues long. The V gene's germline CDR1 is MDHEN and CDR2 SYDVKM. Trimming cost V 8 bases and J 2 bases, with 16 bases left between them. CDR3 coding DNA: TGTGCCAGCGGGTCGCTCGGGAGTCCCAAAAACATTCAGTACTTC. Translating gives CASGSLGSPKNIQYF.

The table lists this clonotype with many counts. The gene calls are TRBV29-1 and TRBJ2-7; weak D call: TRBD2 (6 bases). This CDR3 contains 12 residues. Between the trimmed V and J ends, which lost 3 bases and 7 bases, there was a span of 13 bases. From germline, CDR1 is SQVTM and CDR2 ANQGSEA. CDR3 residues: CSVEEGSREQYF. The CDR3 DNA sequence: TGCAGCGTTGAGGAGGGTTCGAGGGAGCAGTACTTC.

This clonotype was detected only a few times. The rearrangement uses TRBV7-2 and TRBJ2-3, with 8 bases aligning to TRBD2. The CDR3 has 16 residues. Trimming cost V 3 bases and J 6 bases; bases outside gene matches: 11. Per germline, CDR1 SGHTA and CDR2 FQGNSA. The CDR3 DNA reads TGTGCCAGCAGCTTCAGTTATAGCGGGGACGGGGATACGCAGTATTTT. Translation: CASSFSYSGDGDTQYF.

The chain employs TRBV7-2 and TRBJ2-2; 9 bases line up with TRBD2. The CDR3 has 17 residues. The V and J ends lost 0 bases and 3 bases, in that order; junction bases with no gene match: 5. Germline V gene sequence: CDR1 SGHTA, CDR2 FQGNSA. For the CDR3, the DNA is TGTGCCAGCAGCTTAGCGGAACTAGCGGGCGACACCGGGGAGCTGTTTTTT. Residues: CASSLAELAGDTGELFF.

The chain couples TRBV7-9 to TRBJ2-6; TRBD1 matches at 8 bases. From germline, CDR1 is SEHNR and CDR2 FQNEAQ (reference sequence). The CDR3 is made up of 11 amino acids. The V and J ends lost 4 bases and 19 bases, in that order; junction bases with no gene match: 6. The CDR3 DNA reads TGTGCCAGCAGCTCCGACAGGGGCGGTACTTTC. It yields the protein CASSSDRGGTF.

In this sample, this clonotype turned up many times. The rearrangement links TRBV4-3 to TRBJ1-2; D may be TRBD1 (6 bases). Between the trimmed V and J ends, which lost 3 bases and 3 bases, there was a span of 11 bases. Looked up from germline, CDR1 is LGHNA and CDR2 is YSLEER. The CDR3 extends over 14 amino acids. Here the CDR3 reads CASSHQGWDYGYTF. DNA of the CDR3: TGCGCCAGCAGCCATCAGGGGTGGGACTATGGCTACACCTTC.

A few counts support this clonotype. This chain links TRBV5-1 with TRBJ2-4; D is tentatively TRBD1 or TRBD2 (5 bases each). CDR3 size: 16 residues. V was clipped by 4 bases and J by 0 bases, with 14 bases between them. Germline V CDR1 and CDR2: SGHRS, YFSETQ. CDR3 DNA: TGCGCCAGCAGCACCGACCCGGGGCTAGCCAAAAACATTCAGTACTTC. Translated: CASSTDPGLAKNIQYF.

V usage is TRBV20-1 and J usage is TRBJ2-3; D is uncertain. The CDR3 sequence is 14 residues long. In germline, CDR1 is DFQATT, CDR2 SNEGSKA (reference sequence). V shed 6 bases and J shed 2 bases, with 15 bases lying between them. CDR3 in DNA: TGCAGTGCCACCTGGGGAACATTCACAGATACGCAGTATTTT. Protein sequence: CSATWGTFTDTQYF.